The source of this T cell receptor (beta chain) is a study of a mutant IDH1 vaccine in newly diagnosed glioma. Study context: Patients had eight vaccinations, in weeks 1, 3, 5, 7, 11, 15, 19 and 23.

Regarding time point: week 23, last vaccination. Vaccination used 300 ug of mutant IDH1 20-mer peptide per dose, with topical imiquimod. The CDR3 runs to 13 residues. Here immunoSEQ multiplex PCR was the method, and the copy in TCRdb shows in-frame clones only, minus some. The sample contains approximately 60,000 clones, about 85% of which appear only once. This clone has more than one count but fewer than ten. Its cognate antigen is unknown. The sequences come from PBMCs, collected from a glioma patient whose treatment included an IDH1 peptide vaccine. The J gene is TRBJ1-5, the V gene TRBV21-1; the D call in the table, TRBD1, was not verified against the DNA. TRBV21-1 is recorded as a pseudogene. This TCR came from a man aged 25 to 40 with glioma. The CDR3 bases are TGTGCCAGCAGGGACAGGGGGCATCAGCCCCAGCATTTT. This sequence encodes CASRDRGHQPQHF.